This record looks at one T cell receptor (beta chain) sequence and its context. The data are from a study of Ad26.COV2.S vaccination and SARS-CoV-2 variants. Per the germline V gene, CDR1 is SGHNT and CDR2 is YYREEE (reference sequence). The CDR3 loop spans 15 amino acids. Between the trimmed V and J ends, which lost 3 bases and 2 bases, there was a span of 9 bases. Clones were sequenced by immunoSEQ multiplex PCR, and TCRdb holds only the in-frame ones, with some missing. The repertoire includes 400,000 to 450,000 clones, about 93% of them detected once, and more than 10% sits in the top ten. The treatment denotes: around 19 received Ad26.COV2.S at low or high dose, single or two shots; about 5 received placebo; per-sample allocation not given. Vaccine and placebo recipients were sampled on day 63 after the first injection.

The J gene is TRBJ2-6, the V gene TRBV5-4; D ambiguous. The sequence was collected from a person between 18 and 65 years old who received the Ad26.COV2.S COVID-19 vaccine or a placebo. Sequenced here: peripheral blood, sampled in a trial of Ad26.COV2.S vaccine versus placebo. The CDR3 sequence: CASSSLRAGANVLTF. The CDR3 coding sequence is TGTGCCAGCAGCTCGCTTAGAGCTGGGGCCAACGTCCTGACTTTC. Supplemented by reference TRBV5-4 and TRBJ2-6, the full variable domain reads ETGVTQSPTHLIKTRGQQVTLRCSSQSGHNTVSWYQQALGQGPQFIFQYYREEENGRGNFPPRFSGLQFPNYSSELNVNALELDDSALYLCASSSLRAGANVLTFGAGSRLTVL.